This T cell receptor (beta chain) was found in a study of blood T cell repertoires in COVID-19. Study-level information: Sample material is recorded as cDNA or gDNA derived from T cells, B-cell-depleted T cells, or PBMCs.

CDR1 MDHEN and CDR2 SYDVKM come from the germline V gene. CDR3 length: 15 residues. Trimming removed 6 bases from V and 8 bases from J; junction bases left unmatched: 9. In the source study's methods: Reference gene primer amplification yielded estimated nucleated cell counts. Sequenced by immunoSEQ multiplex PCR; TCRdb stores in-frame clones only, minus some. The V and J calls and clone size come from that table; D and trimming were worked out from the DNA. The data show some 200,000 clones, with roughly 91% seen just once and approximately 5.6% held by the top ten. The sequence derives from a middle-aged man with active or convalescent COVID-19. Sequencing input: peripheral blood. J is TRBJ1-4 and V is TRBV28, with 10 bases aligning to TRBD1. CDR3 in DNA: TGTGCCAGCAGCAACGACAGGGGGCTTAGGGAAAAACTGTTTTTT. Residues: CASSNDRGLREKLFF.